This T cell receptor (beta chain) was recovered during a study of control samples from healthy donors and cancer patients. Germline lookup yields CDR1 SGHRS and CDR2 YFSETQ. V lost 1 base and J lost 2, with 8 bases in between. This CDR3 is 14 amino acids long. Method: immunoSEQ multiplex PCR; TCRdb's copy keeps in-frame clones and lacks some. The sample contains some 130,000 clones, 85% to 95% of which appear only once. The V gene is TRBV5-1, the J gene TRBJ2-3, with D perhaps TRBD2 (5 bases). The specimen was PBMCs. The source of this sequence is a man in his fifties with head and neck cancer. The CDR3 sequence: CASSLSGNTDTQYF. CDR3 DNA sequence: TGCGCCAGCAGCTTGTCGGGGAACACAGATACGCAGTATTTT.